A selection of T cell receptor beta chains follows, all from one sample in a study of cytomegalovirus exposure and HLA in healthy donors. Produced via immunoSEQ multiplex PCR; TCRdb's table is partial and in-frame only. The table has around 240,000 clones, around 90% seen once. What was sequenced was PBMCs. These receptors were collected from a woman aged 18 to 35 in good health and CMV-seronegative. The CDR3 runs from the conserved cysteine through the conserved F or W. Fields, in order: D gene, V gene, J gene, clone size, CDR3 protein, CDR3 DNA. The D gene is left open where the match is weak. Only some rows state a clone size, as once, few, many or a class for expanded clones.

>TRBD2|TRBV7-9|TRBJ2-5|NA
CASQGTIQETQYF
TGTGCCAGCCAAGGGACTATCCAAGAGACCCAGTACTTC
>NA|TRBV7-9|TRBJ2-1|NA
CASSLPGANNEQFF
TGTGCCAGCAGCCTCCCAGGGGCTAACAATGAGCAGTTCTTC
>TRBD1|TRBV7-9|TRBJ1-1|NA
CASSFYRGLNTEAFF
TGTGCCAGCAGCTTCTACAGGGGGCTGAACACTGAAGCTTTCTTT
>TRBD1|TRBV6-6|TRBJ2-3|NA
CASAGQGITDTQYF
TGTGCCAGTGCGGGACAGGGGATCACAGATACGCAGTATTTT
>TRBD1|TRBV29-1|TRBJ1-3|NA
CSVEPAVWTGRSSGNTIYF
TGCAGCGTTGAGCCCGCGGTTTGGACAGGTAGGAGCTCTGGAAACACCATATATTTT
>NA|TRBV4-3|TRBJ2-7|NA
CASSQEHQAKAYEQYF
TGCGCCAGCAGCCAAGAACACCAGGCGAAGGCCTACGAGCAGTACTTC
>NA|TRBV15|TRBJ1-5|NA
CATSRDRGGGNQPQHF
TGTGCCACCAGCAGAGATCGGGGAGGAGGCAATCAGCCCCAGCATTTT
>NA|TRBV7-9|TRBJ1-6|NA
CASSLGSPGYNSPLHF
TGTGCCAGCAGCTTAGGATCTCCAGGGTATAATTCACCCCTCCACTTT
>TRBD2|TRBV27|TRBJ2-2|many
CASTSGGPNTGELFF
TGTGCCAGCACTAGCGGGGGGCCGAACACCGGGGAGCTGTTTTTT
>TRBD1|TRBV6-6|TRBJ1-2|once
CASSATGGDGYTF
TGTGCCAGCAGTGCAACAGGGGGCGATGGCTACACCTTC
>NA|TRBV10-2|TRBJ1-6|NA
CASHTTTRGDSPLHF
TGCGCCAGCCACACGACCACCAGGGGTGATTCACCCCTCCACTTT
>NA|TRBV6-6|TRBJ1-1|once
CASRSPGENTEAFF
TGTGCCAGCAGGTCACCGGGGGAGAACACTGAAGCTTTCTTT
>NA|TRBV6-4|TRBJ1-2|NA
CASSYEFGQNYGYTF
TGTGCCAGCAGTTATGAGTTCGGACAGAACTATGGCTACACCTTC
>TRBD2|TRBV6-6|TRBJ2-1|NA
CASSRLAGGVNEQFF
TGTGCCAGCAGTAGACTAGCGGGGGGGGTAAATGAGCAGTTCTTC
>TRBD1|TRBV4-1|TRBJ2-7|NA
CASSPDRGLLREQYF
TGCGCCAGCAGCCCCGACAGGGGGCTTCTACGCGAGCAGTACTTC
>TRBD2|TRBV28|TRBJ2-7|NA
CASSSLRLAGSYEQYF
TGTGCCAGCAGTTCCCTGAGGCTAGCGGGGTCGTACGAGCAGTACTTC
>NA|TRBV6-5|TRBJ2-2|NA
CASNKLRTGELFF
TGTGCCAGCAACAAGCTGAGGACCGGGGAGCTGTTTTTT
>NA|TRBV30|TRBJ1-1|NA
CAWSRQTLNTEAFF
TGTGCCTGGAGCAGACAGACGTTGAACACTGAAGCTTTCTTT
>NA|TRBV25-1|TRBJ2-3|NA
CASSEPGLADTQYF
TGTGCCAGCAGTGAACCGGGGTTGGCAGATACGCAGTATTTT
>NA|TRBV6-1|TRBJ1-2|NA
CASAQYGYTF
TGTGCCAGCGCCCAGTATGGCTACACCTTC
>NA|TRBV27|TRBJ1-6|NA
CASIEESPLHF
TGTGCCAGCATAGAGGAATCACCCCTCCACTTT
>NA|TRBV7-2|TRBJ2-5|NA
CASSLRTGQETQYF
TGTGCCAGCAGCTTAAGGACGGGACAAGAGACCCAGTACTTC
>TRBD1|TRBV4-3|TRBJ2-7|NA
CASSQEVGTGGYEQYF
TGCGCCAGCAGCCAAGAAGTGGGGACAGGGGGCTACGAGCAGTACTTC
>TRBD2|TRBV9|TRBJ2-5|NA
CASSENVAGGQETQYF
TGTGCCAGCAGCGAGAACGTAGCGGGGGGGCAAGAGACCCAGTACTTC
>NA|TRBV19|TRBJ1-2|NA
CASREKQGFYGYTF
TGTGCCAGTAGGGAGAAACAGGGATTCTATGGCTACACCTTC
>TRBD1|TRBV6-6|TRBJ1-1|NA
CATRQGAEMAFF
TGTGCCACGCGGCAGGGGGCAGAGATGGCTTTCTTT
>TRBD1|TRBV18|TRBJ1-1|NA
CASSPPQGENTEAFF
TGTGCCAGCTCACCACCACAGGGGGAGAACACTGAAGCTTTCTTT
>NA|TRBV7-9|TRBJ2-2|once
CASRTRRGGGTGELFF
TGTGCCAGCAGAACCCGACGAGGGGGTGGGACCGGGGAGCTGTTTTTT
>NA|TRBV6-5|TRBJ2-1|NA
CASTQYNEQFF
TGTGCCAGCACCCAATACAATGAGCAGTTCTTC
>TRBD2|TRBV29-1|TRBJ2-3|NA
CSVMIAGSTDTQYF
TGCAGCGTTATGATAGCGGGGAGCACAGATACGCAGTATTTT
>TRBD1|TRBV7-9|TRBJ1-1|few
CASSPTGRNTEAFF
TGTGCCAGCAGCCCGACAGGGAGGAACACTGAAGCTTTCTTT
>TRBD2|TRBV9|TRBJ2-3|NA
CASSVEERGGRDTQYF
TGTGCCAGCAGCGTAGAGGAACGGGGGGGCAGGGATACGCAGTATTTT
>TRBD2|TRBV13|TRBJ2-5|NA
CASSLNGGAGETQYF
TGTGCCAGCAGCTTAAACGGGGGGGCAGGAGAGACCCAGTACTTC
>TRBD1|TRBV10-1|TRBJ1-5|few
CASRERQGAFRGQPQHF
TGCGCCAGCAGAGAAAGACAGGGAGCATTCAGGGGTCAGCCCCAGCATTTT
>TRBD2|TRBV29-1|TRBJ2-3|NA
CSVEGKRGGPSTDTQYF
TGCAGCGTTGAAGGGAAGCGGGGGGGCCCTAGCACAGATACGCAGTATTTT
>TRBD2|TRBV7-6|TRBJ2-5|NA
CASSGSGLGFGETQYF
TGTGCCAGCAGCGGGTCGGGACTAGGATTTGGGGAGACCCAGTACTTC
>TRBD2|TRBV18|TRBJ2-3|few
CASSLRLAGSSTDTQYF
TGTGCCAGCTCACTCCGACTAGCGGGTTCCTCCACAGATACGCAGTATTTT
>NA|TRBV10-2|TRBJ1-5|NA
CASAPTVFNQPQHF
TGCGCCAGCGCTCCGACAGTTTTCAATCAGCCCCAGCATTTT
>TRBD1|TRBV29-1|TRBJ2-4|NA
CSVAGGAAKNIQYF
TGCAGCGTGGCAGGGGGCGCAGCCAAAAACATTCAGTACTTC
>TRBD1|TRBV6-5|TRBJ2-2|NA
CASKGQGNTGELFF
TGTGCCAGCAAAGGACAGGGGAACACCGGGGAGCTGTTTTTT
>NA|TRBV7-2|TRBJ2-3|NA
CASSLGGNTDTQYF
TGTGCCAGCAGCTTAGGCGGCAACACAGATACGCAGTATTTT
>TRBD1|TRBV28|TRBJ1-2|NA
CASAPDRGGYGYTF
TGTGCCAGCGCACCCGACAGGGGGGGATATGGCTACACCTTC
>NA|TRBV28|TRBJ1-5|NA
CASSLLSQPQHF
TGTGCCAGCAGTTTACTCAGTCAGCCCCAGCATTTT
>NA|TRBV27|TRBJ2-3|once
CASSPYTAGEDTQYF
TGTGCCAGCAGTCCATACACGGCGGGCGAAGATACGCAGTATTTT
>NA|TRBV15|TRBJ1-2|NA
CATSRVTEGYGYTF
TGTGCCACCAGCAGAGTGACAGAAGGCTATGGCTACACCTTC
>TRBD2|TRBV2|TRBJ2-2|NA
CASSESSGGTTTGELFF
TGTGCCAGCAGTGAAAGTAGCGGGGGGACCACCACCGGGGAGCTGTTTTTT